This T cell receptor beta chain was captured in a study of blood T cell repertoires in COVID-19. About the research overall: The samples span acute and convalescent COVID-19 from the United States, Italy and Spain. Sample material is recorded as cDNA or gDNA derived from T cells, B-cell-depleted T cells, or PBMCs.

Original analysis: Scientists estimated how many nucleated cells there were by amplifying reference gene primers. Profiling relied on immunoSEQ multiplex PCR, and the TCRdb table lists in-frame clones only, not all of them. V and J calls and clone size come straight from that table; D and trimming were deduced from the DNA. This table holds about 83,000 clones, about nine tenths found once. V was trimmed by 4 bases and J by 2 bases, leaving 11 bases between them. Germline V CDR1 and CDR2: SGHRS, YFSETQ. The CDR3 is made up of 14 amino acids. The specimen sequenced was peripheral blood. The chain uses TRBV5-1 and TRBJ2-3; a possible D gene is TRBD1 (5 bases). This TCR derives from a woman aged 45-65 years with active or convalescent COVID-19. The DNA for the CDR3 is TGCGCCAGCAGCCGGCAGGGCCACACAGATACGCAGTATTTT. Amino acids: CASSRQGHTDTQYF.